This T cell receptor (beta chain) was observed in a study of blood T cells in healthy people across ages. A second PCR of 7 to 11 cycles used a sample-barcoded 5' primer and a J-beta primer mix. Every sample gave at least 2.5 million paired-end reads containing CDR3. TCRdb processed the 5' RACE reads anew with MiXCR; each CDR3 protein has one entry. The table lists approximately 1,000,000 distinct CDR3 sequences, under 55% of them singletons. This CDR3 has 16 amino acids. Germline assignment: CDR1 KGHDR and CDR2 SFDVKD. This clonotype originated in a woman in her sixties or seventies in good health. The chain carries TRBV24-1 and TRBJ2-4, with 8 bases that match TRBD1. The assigned J gene may be wrong: the sequence end matches TRBJ2-5 better. Sequencing was done on a sample of blood. The CDR3 DNA follows: TGTGCCACCAGTGATCAGTCCGGGACAGGTCTATGGACCCAGTACTTC. The encoded protein is CATSDQSGTGLWTQYF.